Reported below is one T cell receptor (beta chain). Its antigen remains unidentified. These data belong to a study of cytomegalovirus exposure and HLA in healthy donors. Study-level points and caveats: Reports described diagnosis of cytomegalovirus status by the classifier as highly specific and sensitive.

This CDR3 comprises 12 residues. V lost 5 bases and J 9 bases, leaving 12 bases between the germline ends. The germline V gene has CDR1 MDHEN and CDR2 SYDVKM. It was with 60 Vbeta and 13 Jbeta primers that the PCR ran. Using immunoSEQ multiplex PCR, the repertoire was profiled, and TCRdb retains in-frame clones only, with some absent. This listing includes 100,000 or so clones. The sequence was collected from a woman aged 30 to 39 in good health and CMV-seronegative. This rearrangement joins TRBV28 to TRBJ2-3, with TRBD2 as a possible D gene (6 bases). The source material was PBMCs. CDR3 sequence: CASSPGLLTQYF. For the CDR3, the DNA is TGTGCCAGCAGTCCCGGACTACTAACGCAGTATTTT.